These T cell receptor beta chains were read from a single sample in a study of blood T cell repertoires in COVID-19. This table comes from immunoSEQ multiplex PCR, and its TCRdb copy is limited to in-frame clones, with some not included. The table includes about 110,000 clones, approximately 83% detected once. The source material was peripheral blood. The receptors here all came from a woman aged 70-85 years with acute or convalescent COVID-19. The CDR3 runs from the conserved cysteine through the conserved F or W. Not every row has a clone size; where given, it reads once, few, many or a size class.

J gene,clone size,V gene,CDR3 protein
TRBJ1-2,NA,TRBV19,CASNQGGQGRYGYTF
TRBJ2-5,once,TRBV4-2,CASSRWFQSGSEETQYF
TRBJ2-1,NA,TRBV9,CASSESPIKDRFGYNEQFF
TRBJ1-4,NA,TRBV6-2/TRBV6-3,CASSPSPGGSGRLFF
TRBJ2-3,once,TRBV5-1,CASSFQGSTDTQYF
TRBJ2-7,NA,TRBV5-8,CASKLTGIYEQYF
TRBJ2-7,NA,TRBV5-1,CASSRDTSYEQYF
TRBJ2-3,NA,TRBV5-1,CASSLSLLSSGKPTDTQYF
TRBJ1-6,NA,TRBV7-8,CASSFYDRGNSPLHF
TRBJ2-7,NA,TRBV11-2,CASSLYASGLSYEQYF
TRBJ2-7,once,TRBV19,CASPGTREWCYEQYF
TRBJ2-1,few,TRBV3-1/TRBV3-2,CASSQLSGGSYEQFF
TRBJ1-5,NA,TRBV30,CAWSPGQAGRGPQHF
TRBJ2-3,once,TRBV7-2,CASSFVAGYTDTQYF
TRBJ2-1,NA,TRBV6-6,CASKGTGGNEQFF
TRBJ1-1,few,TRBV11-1,CASSSGLGNTEAFF
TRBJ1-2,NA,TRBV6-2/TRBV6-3,CASSSTVRGLYGYTF
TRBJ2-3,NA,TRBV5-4,CASSPIAGIVTQYF
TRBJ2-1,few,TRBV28,CASSLGGGDYNEQFF
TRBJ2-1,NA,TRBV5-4,CASSLASGSREQFF
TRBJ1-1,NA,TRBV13,CASSLGAGMGTEAFF
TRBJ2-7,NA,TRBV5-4,CASSSRGLSYEQYF
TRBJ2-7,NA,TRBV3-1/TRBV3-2,CASSHTDSGIYEQYF
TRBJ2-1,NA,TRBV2,CASSPSGTTYNEQFF
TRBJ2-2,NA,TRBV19,CASSIDAGGVRAGELFF
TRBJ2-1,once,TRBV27,CASSLRASGGFVWNEQFF
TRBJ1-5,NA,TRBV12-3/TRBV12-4,CASSHSNQPQHF